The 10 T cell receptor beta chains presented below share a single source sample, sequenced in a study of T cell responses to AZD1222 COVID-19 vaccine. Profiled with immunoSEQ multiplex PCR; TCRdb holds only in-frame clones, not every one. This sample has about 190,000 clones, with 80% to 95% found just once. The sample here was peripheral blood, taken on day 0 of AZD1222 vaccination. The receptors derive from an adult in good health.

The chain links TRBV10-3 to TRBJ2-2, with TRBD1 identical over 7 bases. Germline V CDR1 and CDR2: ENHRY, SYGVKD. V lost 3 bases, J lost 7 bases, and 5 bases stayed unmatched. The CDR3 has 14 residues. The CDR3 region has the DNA TGTGCCATCAGTGAATCACAGGGGAACGGGGAGCTGTTTTTT. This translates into CAISESQGNGELFF.

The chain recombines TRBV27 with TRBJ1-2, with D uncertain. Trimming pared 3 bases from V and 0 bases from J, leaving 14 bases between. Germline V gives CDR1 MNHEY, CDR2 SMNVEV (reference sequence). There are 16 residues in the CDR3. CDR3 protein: CASSFFSGRSNYGYTF. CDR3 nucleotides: TGTGCCAGCAGTTTCTTTTCTGGCCGCTCTAACTATGGCTACACCTTC.

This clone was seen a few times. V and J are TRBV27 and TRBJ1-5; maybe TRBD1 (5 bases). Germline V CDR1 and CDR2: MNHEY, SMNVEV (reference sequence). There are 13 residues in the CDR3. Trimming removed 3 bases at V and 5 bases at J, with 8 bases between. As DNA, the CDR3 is TGTGCCAGCAGTTTTGAAGGGGATCAGCCCCAGCATTTT. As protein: CASSFEGDQPQHF.

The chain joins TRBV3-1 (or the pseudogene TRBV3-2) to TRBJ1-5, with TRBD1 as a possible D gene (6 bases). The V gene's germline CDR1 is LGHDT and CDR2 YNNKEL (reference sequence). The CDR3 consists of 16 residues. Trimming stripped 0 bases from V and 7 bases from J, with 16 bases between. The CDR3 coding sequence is TGTGCCAGCAGCCAAGATCACGGACGGAGGGGGCAGCCCCAGCATTTT. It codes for CASSQDHGRRGQPQHF.

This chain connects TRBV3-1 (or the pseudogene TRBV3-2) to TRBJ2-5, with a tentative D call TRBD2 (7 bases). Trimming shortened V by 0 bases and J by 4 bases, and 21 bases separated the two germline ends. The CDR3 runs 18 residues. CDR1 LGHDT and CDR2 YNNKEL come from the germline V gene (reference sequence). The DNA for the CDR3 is TGTGCCAGCAGCCAAGATAAGAGGGGGGGCCAGGTCATAGAGACCCAGTACTTC. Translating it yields CASSQDKRGGQVIETQYF.

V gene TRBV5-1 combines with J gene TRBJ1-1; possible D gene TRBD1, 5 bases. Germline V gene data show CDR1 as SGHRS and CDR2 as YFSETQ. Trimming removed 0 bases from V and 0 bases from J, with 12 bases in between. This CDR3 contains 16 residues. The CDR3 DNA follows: TGCGCCAGCAGCTTGGATATGGGGCTCCTGAACACTGAAGCTTTCTTT. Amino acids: CASSLDMGLLNTEAFF.

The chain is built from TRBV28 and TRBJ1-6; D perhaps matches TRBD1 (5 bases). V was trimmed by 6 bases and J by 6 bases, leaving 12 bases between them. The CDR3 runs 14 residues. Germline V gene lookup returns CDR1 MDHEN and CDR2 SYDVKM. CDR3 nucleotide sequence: TGTGCCAGCAGCCGGGGAGGGACTAATTCACCCCTCCACTTT. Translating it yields CASSRGGTNSPLHF.

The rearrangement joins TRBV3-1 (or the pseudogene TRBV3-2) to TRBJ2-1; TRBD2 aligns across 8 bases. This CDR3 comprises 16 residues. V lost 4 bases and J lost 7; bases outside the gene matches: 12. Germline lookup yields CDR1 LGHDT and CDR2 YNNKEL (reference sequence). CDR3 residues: CASSLRGGLVSNEQFF. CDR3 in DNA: TGTGCCAGCAGCCTCCGGGGGGGCCTTGTAAGTAATGAGCAGTTCTTC.

The CDR3, as DNA: TGTGCCAGCTCATTTGAGGACGCGCACTCTGGAAACACCATATATTTT. Translating it yields CASSFEDAHSGNTIYF. The chain combines TRBV18 with TRBJ1-3; D remains ambiguous. Trimming took off 5 bases at V and 0 bases at J, with 14 bases between the two ends. The CDR3 covers 16 residues. The germline V gene encodes CDR1 KGHSH and CDR2 LQKENI. Based on the CDR3 plus reference TRBV18 and TRBJ1-3, the full variable domain is NAGVMQNPRHLVRRRGQEARLRCSPMKGHSHVYWYRQLPEEGLKFMVYLQKENIIDESGMPKERFSAEFPKEGPSILRIQQVVRGDSAAYFCASSFEDAHSGNTIYFGEGSWLTVV.

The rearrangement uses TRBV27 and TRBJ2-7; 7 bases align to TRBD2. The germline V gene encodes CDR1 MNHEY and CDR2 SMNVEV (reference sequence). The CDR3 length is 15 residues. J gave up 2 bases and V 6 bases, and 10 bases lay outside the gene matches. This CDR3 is CASSTLADPAYEQYF. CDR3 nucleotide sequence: TGTGCCAGCAGCACCCTAGCGGATCCCGCCTACGAGCAGTACTTC.